This T cell receptor beta chain was recovered during a study of blood T cell repertoires in COVID-19. Across the study: Samples representing acute and convalescent COVID-19 were sourced from the United States, Italy and Spain.

In the original workflow: Counts of nucleated cells, estimated from reference gene primer amplification, were obtained. Libraries were prepared by immunoSEQ multiplex PCR; TCRdb keeps only in-frame clonotypes and omits some of them. V and J calls and clone size are given by that table; D and trimming were obtained from the DNA. The table has about 360,000 clones, about 83% seen once; the top ten hold 2.5% to 3.5%. The ends lost 5 bases at V and 6 bases at J; junction bases unmatched: 6. The germline V gene has CDR1 SGHTA and CDR2 FQGTGA. The CDR3 covers 14 residues. Sequencing was done on a sample of peripheral blood. The chain employs TRBV7-3 and TRBJ2-2; 7 bases fit TRBD1. This receptor was identified in a man under 40 with active or convalescent COVID-19. The CDR3 reads CASSNRGYAGELFF. CDR3 sequence (DNA): TGTGCCAGCAGCAACAGGGGTTACGCCGGGGAGCTGTTTTTT.